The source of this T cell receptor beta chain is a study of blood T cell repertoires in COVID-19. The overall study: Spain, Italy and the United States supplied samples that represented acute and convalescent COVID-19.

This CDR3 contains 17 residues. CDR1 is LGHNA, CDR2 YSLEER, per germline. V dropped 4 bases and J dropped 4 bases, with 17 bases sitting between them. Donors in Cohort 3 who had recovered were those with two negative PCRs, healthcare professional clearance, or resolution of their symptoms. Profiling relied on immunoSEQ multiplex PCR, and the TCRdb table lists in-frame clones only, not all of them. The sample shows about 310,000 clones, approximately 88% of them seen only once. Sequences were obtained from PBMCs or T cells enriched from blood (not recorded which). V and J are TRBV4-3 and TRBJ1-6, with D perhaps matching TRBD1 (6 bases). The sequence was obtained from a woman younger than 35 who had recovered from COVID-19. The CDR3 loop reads CASSRKQGGIYNSPLHF. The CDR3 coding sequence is TGCGCCAGCAGCCGAAAGCAAGGGGGAATTTATAATTCACCCCTCCACTTT.